This T cell receptor beta chain was recorded in a study of T cell responses to AZD1222 COVID-19 vaccine (dated by TCRdb to the early 2020s). Concerning the study at large: A total of 230 to 250 trial participants underwent TCR sequencing, of whom around 210 had received two doses of AZD1222 and roughly 26 had received two doses of the MenACWY control vaccine. Enrollment into the trials was organized by age into subgroups of 18-55, 56-69 and 70-plus years, and those subgroups contained approximately 160, 26 and 62 TCR-sequenced participants, respectively. Study-wide findings and limitations: Only a handful of AZD1222 recipients were SARS-CoV-2 seropositive at baseline, limiting conclusions about previously exposed vaccinees. A significant rise in spike-specific TCR breadth and depth was observed after two AZD1222 doses relative to day 0 and relative to MenACWY recipients. Epitopes outside the regions mutated in the B.1.351 and B.1.1.7 variants were reportedly recognized by nearly half of the unique spike-specific TCRs. Participants were mostly white British and included more females than males, and it was suggested by the authors that clonal diversity may have been underestimated. The 56-69-year group was small, and its depth increase did not reach significance, likely because of low power. Because no samples from the day 14 peak response were available, repertoires could be characterized only after the peak T cell response. The whole spike protein was spanned by vaccine-associated CD4 TCRs, and dominant responses were seen in regions 160-218 and 743-854.

This clone has just a few counts. This clone's antigen is unknown. No quality values exist for individual bases; no much larger clone is one base distant. Sample time point, as interpreted from the label and publication: about 28 days (+/-7) after the second vaccine dose. Per the publication, the treatment or condition label means: meningococcal conjugate vaccine given as trial control. The vaccinee samples were drawn from two UK trials, COV001 and COV002, one of which was a single-blind randomized controlled phase 2/3 trial testing AZD1222 (ChAdOx1 nCoV-19) in healthy adults. For TCRbeta chain sequencing, PBMC samples from trial participants were taken at day 0 and at day 28 after the second dose. The germline V gene specifies MNHEY as CDR1 and SVGAGI as CDR2. V is shortened by 0 bases, J by 1 base, and the region joining them spans 10 bases. The CDR3 has 16 amino acids, counting the end cysteine and phenylalanine. Just the 48-base CDR3 DNA is kept, in frame starting at base 1.

The CDR3 regions of human TCRbeta chains were analyzed by immunosequencing. The study's processing was this. TCRs in the repertoires were compared against a reference library of SARS-CoV-2-specific TCRs that had been generated with the MIRA antigen-specificity platform. Breadth meant the fraction of unique TCRs that were SARS-CoV-2-associated, whereas depth meant the fraction of total T cells that were SARS-CoV-2-associated. Each spike-specific TCR was assigned to its reactive spike region and to a CD4 or CD8 class using the MIRA data. Log10-transformed breadth and depth values were compared by one-way ANOVA with Sidak's multiple comparisons tests. TCRdb stores this immuneACCESS table with in-frame sequences only. Part of the clones is absent; in the studies checked, under half of the shortfall reflects unresolved V genes, and no reason is known for the rest. V and J calls and clone size are copied from that table; D and trimming were computed from the DNA. In this sample the table shows over 120,000 clones, 88% of which occur a single time. The leading ten clones occupy 4.5% to 5.5% of the sample.

Material: peripheral blood, obtained 28 days after the second dose of the MenACWY control vaccine. The receptor was derived from an adult who received the MenACWY meningococcal vaccine as a control. The V and J segments used are TRBV6-5 and TRBJ1-3; tentative D gene TRBD1, with 6 bases matching. The nucleotide sequence reads TGTGCCAGCAGTTACTCGGCAGGGGATTCTGGAAACACCATATATTTT. Translated, it gives CASSYSAGDSGNTIYF.